This T cell receptor (beta chain) was sequenced in a study of identifying expanded T cells in peripheral blood (dated by TCRdb to between 2019 and 2020). Some background on the complete study: Four technical replicates, made by sequencing separate aliquots from the same pool of genomic DNA, were compared pairwise.

A remark on this clone: No cognate antigen has been identified for it. Base-call qualities are not available, and no considerably larger clone is one nucleotide away.

TCRbeta CDR3 regions were profiled by bias-controlled multiplex PCR amplification of genomic DNA with the immunoSEQ Assay. In the source study's methods: To quantify the absolute abundance of each unique TCRbeta CDR3 region, the sequences were collapsed and filtered. Differential abundance was tested with a binomial (Fisher-equivalent) model and with a beta-binomial model adding time-dependent variance fitted from healthy donors. Clones with fewer than 5 combined templates were removed, and a clone was called differentially abundant if the clone's Benjamini-Hochberg FDR was below 0.01. Beta-binomial variance was modeled as a function of total template count across the two samples using the form v = (b*log(k)+a)^2. TCRdb stores this immuneACCESS table with in-frame sequences only. Part of the clones is absent; in the studies checked, under half of the shortfall reflects unresolved V genes, and no reason is known for the rest. V, J and clone size derive from that table, while D and trimming were established from the DNA sequence. Here the sample has about 100,000 clones; 75% to 90% occur a single time. The ten top clones hold about 5.5% of the sample.

What the study reported, not specific to this receptor: It was expected by the authors that biological variance in healthy repertoires might increase further over much longer intervals, such as months to years. Across all healthy-donor time intervals, the beta-binomial model significantly lowered both the number of clones called differentially abundant and the false-positive rate. In all healthy donors, the variance in clone template counts between samples taken two weeks apart rose significantly as total template count increased. Around 1.3 differentially abundant clones were flagged by the binomial model between technical replicates, whereas about 15 and 18 were flagged over around two weeks and four weeks, respectively.

During the collection period, no immune events, such as infections, were documented for the healthy donors. To calibrate time-dependent variance in a beta-binomial model of T-cell clone differential abundance, blood repertoires from healthy donors were used as a training cohort. The training cohort was composed of approximately ten healthy donors, 3 female and 7 male. The donors were between roughly 29 and 64 years old, with an average age of approximately 46 years. Whole blood from each healthy donor was obtained from a commercial supplier and was collected at three time points roughly 14 days apart. For immunosequencing, genomic DNA was extracted from unsorted whole blood. Measured from the cysteine to the phenylalanine, the CDR3 is 14 residues long. The entry retains the CDR3 DNA only, 42 bases that are in frame from base 1. CDR1 and CDR2 are drawn from the germline V gene (reference sequence): SEHNR, FQNEAQ. The V end gives up 0 bases and the J end 8 bases, leaving 5 bases in the junction not matched to a gene.

The rearranged chain carries TRBV7-9 and TRBJ1-2; 8 middle bases align to TRBD1. The receptor was isolated from a person between 18 and 70 years old in good health. Material for sequencing was blood. The DNA sequence is TGTGCCAGCAGCTTAGCGTGGACAGGGCACGGCTACACCTTC. Its protein product is CASSLAWTGHGYTF.